This paragraph covers one T cell receptor (beta chain) sequence. The antigen remains undetermined. A single base separates this from a much larger clone, so it may be a read error. This sample was included in a study of T cells in Graves' hyperthyroidism and ophthalmopathy. The study, taken as a whole, reports: Most expanded thyroid clonotypes above 0.001 recurred in blood.

V was shortened by 7 bases and J by 8 bases, with 14 bases between the two germline ends. The length of the CDR3 is 13 residues. Germline values: CDR1 SNHLY, CDR2 FYNNEI. Diagnoses were established using clinical symptoms, serum thyroxine and TRAb, thyroid ultrasound and orbital computed tomography. The investigators amplified TCR beta CDR3 regions from RNA transcripts. First-round RT-PCR of the TCR CDR3 relied on the HTBI primer set. TCRdb recomputed calls from the multiplex PCR reads with MiXCR, one row per CDR3 protein. The sample includes some 500,000 distinct CDR3 sequences, 15% to 20% of them seen just once.

Sequencing was carried out using blood. The TCR comes from a woman in her twenties or thirties with Graves' ophthalmopathy. The chain recombines TRBV2 with TRBJ2-2; D call uncertain. The CDR3 DNA sequence: TGTGCCAGCACCCCCGACCCGAGTGGGGAGCTGTTTTTT. Its protein product is CASTPDPSGELFF.